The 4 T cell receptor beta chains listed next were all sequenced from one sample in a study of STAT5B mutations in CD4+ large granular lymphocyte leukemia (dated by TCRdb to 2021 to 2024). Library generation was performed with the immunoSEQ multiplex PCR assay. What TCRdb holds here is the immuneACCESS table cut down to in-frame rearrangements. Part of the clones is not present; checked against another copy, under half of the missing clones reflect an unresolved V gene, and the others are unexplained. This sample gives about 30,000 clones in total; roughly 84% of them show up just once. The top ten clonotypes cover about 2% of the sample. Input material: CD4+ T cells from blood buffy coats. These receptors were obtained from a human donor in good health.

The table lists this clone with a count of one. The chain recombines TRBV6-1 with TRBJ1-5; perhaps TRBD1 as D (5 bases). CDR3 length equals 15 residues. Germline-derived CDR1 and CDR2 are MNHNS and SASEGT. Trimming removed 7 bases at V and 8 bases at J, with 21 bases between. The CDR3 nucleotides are TGTGCCAGCACTCCCCCCGGCCGGGGGGGGGAGCCCCAGCATTTT. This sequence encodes CASTPPGRGGEPQHF.

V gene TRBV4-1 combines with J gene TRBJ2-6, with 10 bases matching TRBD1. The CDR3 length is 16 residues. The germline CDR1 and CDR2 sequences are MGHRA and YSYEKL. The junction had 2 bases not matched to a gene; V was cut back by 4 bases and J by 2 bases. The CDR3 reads CASSPGQGPGANVLTF. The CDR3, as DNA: TGCGCCAGCAGCCCGGGACAGGGGCCTGGGGCCAACGTCCTGACTTTC.

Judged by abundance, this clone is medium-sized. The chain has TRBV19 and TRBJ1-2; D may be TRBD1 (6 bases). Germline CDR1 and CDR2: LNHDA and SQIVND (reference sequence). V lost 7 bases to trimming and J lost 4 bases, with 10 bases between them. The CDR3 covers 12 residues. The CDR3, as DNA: TGTGCCAGTAAAGTAGGGGGCTATGGCTACACCTTC. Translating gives CASKVGGYGYTF.

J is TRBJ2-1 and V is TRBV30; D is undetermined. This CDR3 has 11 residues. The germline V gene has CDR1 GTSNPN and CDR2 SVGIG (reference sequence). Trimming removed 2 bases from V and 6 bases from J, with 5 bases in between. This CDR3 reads CAWSTPNEQFF. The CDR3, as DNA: TGTGCCTGGAGTACTCCCAATGAGCAGTTCTTC.